The rows below give T cell receptor beta chains drawn from one sample of a study of CD8+ T cells in alopecia areata. Profiling relied on immunoSEQ multiplex PCR, and the TCRdb table lists in-frame clones only, not all of them. This table holds some 98,000 clones, roughly 64% found once. This sample comprised CD8+ T cells sorted from blood, obtained at week 4, from a patient treated with tofacitinib. These receptors were collected from a human donor with alopecia areata. The CDR3 runs from the conserved cysteine through the conserved F or W. Each record gives: CDR3 DNA, CDR3 protein, clone size, D gene, J gene, V gene. The D gene is left open where the match is weak. Only part of the rows carry a size: once, few, many, or a class if the clone is expanded.

TGCGCCAGCAGCTATACTAGCGGGAGGGGCCAAGAGACCCAGTACTTC	CASSYTSGRGQETQYF	once	TRBD2	TRBJ2-5	TRBV5-1
TGCGCCAGCAGCTTCCCGGGACAGAAAGAGACCCAGTACTTC	CASSFPGQKETQYF	few	TRBD1	TRBJ2-5	TRBV5-1
TGTGCCAGCAGCTTAGAGGTTAGCGGGAGGGAAGATACGCAGTATTTT	CASSLEVSGREDTQYF	.	TRBD2	TRBJ2-3	TRBV7-2
TGTGCCAGCAGTGAAGAATCACGGGCGGAGACCCAGTACTTC	CASSEESRAETQYF	.	.	TRBJ2-5	TRBV25-1
TGTGCCATCAGTGACGGGGGGAACACTGAAGCTTTCTTT	CAISDGGNTEAFF	.	.	TRBJ1-1	TRBV10-3
TGTGCCAGCAGTTCCGGGACAGGGACTTCACCCCTCCACTTT	CASSSGTGTSPLHF	.	TRBD1	TRBJ1-6	TRBV6-5
TGTGCCAGCAGCTTAGCCCCACACTTTGCCGGGACAGCGAACACTGAAGCTTTCTTT	CASSLAPHFAGTANTEAFF	few	TRBD1	TRBJ1-1	TRBV7-9
TGTGCCAGCAGTCCGCGACAGGGGGGAAGCTCCTATAATTCACCCCTCCACTTT	CASSPRQGGSSYNSPLHF	.	TRBD1	TRBJ1-6	TRBV27
TGTGCCAGCAGTATCCCCCCCGTGGGTGGTGAGCAGTTCTTC	CASSIPPVGGEQFF	.	.	TRBJ2-1	TRBV27
TGCGCCAGCAGCCAAGATAACTGGGAGGGGAGCCTCTATGGCTACACCTTC	CASSQDNWEGSLYGYTF	.	.	TRBJ1-2	TRBV4-1
TGTGCCAGCAGTCTTCACAGGGGGACCTACGAGCAGTACTTC	CASSLHRGTYEQYF	few	TRBD1	TRBJ2-7	TRBV28
TGCGCCAGCAGGCGGAGGGACGTTGATGAAAAACTGTTTTTT	CASRRRDVDEKLFF	few	.	TRBJ1-4	TRBV5-1
TGCAGCGTTAAGGACAGCTTCAATCAGCCCCAGCATTTT	CSVKDSFNQPQHF	.	.	TRBJ1-5	TRBV29-1
TGTGCCAGCAGTTTATCGGCGACCACTGAAGCTTTCTTT	CASSLSATTEAFF	once	.	TRBJ1-1	TRBV27
TGTGCCTGGAGTCCAATGGGGAACACTGAAGCTTTCTTT	CAWSPMGNTEAFF	.	.	TRBJ1-1	TRBV30
TGTGCCAGCAGCTCGGAATGGACCGGGGATTTT	CASSSEWTGDF	few	.	TRBJ2-3	TRBV5-4
TGCGCCAGCAGCCAAGAGCGGGGGGCCAGCTACGAGCAGTACTTC	CASSQERGASYEQYF	.	TRBD2	TRBJ2-7	TRBV4-1
TGCAGCGTTGAACACCCCGACACCGGGGAGCTGTTTTTT	CSVEHPDTGELFF	few	.	TRBJ2-2	TRBV29-1
TGCAGCGTGGGGGACAAGAACACCGGGGAGCTGTTTTTT	CSVGDKNTGELFF	few	.	TRBJ2-2	TRBV29-1
TGTGCCAGCAGCTTTCTCCGGGATTTCGGCGAGCAGTACTTC	CASSFLRDFGEQYF	.	.	TRBJ2-7	TRBV5-6
TGCAGCGTTGGGATGCGATATACGCAGTATTTT	CSVGMRYTQYF	.	.	TRBJ2-3	TRBV29-1
TGTGCCACCAGCAGAGATCGGGCAGGGGCCGGGGCAACTAATGAAAAACTGTTTTTT	CATSRDRAGAGATNEKLFF	.	.	TRBJ1-4	TRBV15
TGTGCCAGCAGTTCCAACGCCGGGACAGAGGATGAAAAACTGTTTTTT	CASSSNAGTEDEKLFF	.	TRBD1	TRBJ1-4	TRBV27
TGTGCCAGCAGTTCCGAGGGCACGCAGTTCTTC	CASSSEGTQFF	.	.	TRBJ2-1	TRBV27
TGTGCCAGCAGCTTATTTAGCGGGGCCGACAATGAGCAGTTCTTC	CASSLFSGADNEQFF	few	TRBD2	TRBJ2-1	TRBV7-2
TGTGCCAGCAGTTTTCGTGGGAGGTTCAATGAGCAGTTCTTC	CASSFRGRFNEQFF	.	.	TRBJ2-1	TRBV27
TGTGCCAGCAGTGACCTAGATGAAAAACTGTTTTTT	CASSDLDEKLFF	.	.	TRBJ1-4	TRBV6-6
TGCAGCGTTGATGGGCTAGCGGGACGCTACAATGAGCAGTTCTTC	CSVDGLAGRYNEQFF	.	TRBD2	TRBJ2-1	TRBV29-1
TGCAGCGTTTACCGACAGGGGGTCTACAATGAGCAGTTCTTC	CSVYRQGVYNEQFF	.	TRBD1	TRBJ2-1	TRBV29-1
TGTGCCAGCCGGGCTAGCGGATCCACTGGGGCCAACGTCCTGACTTTC	CASRASGSTGANVLTF	.	TRBD2	TRBJ2-6	TRBV2
TGCGCCAGCAGCCAAGGACTAGCCTACTACGAGCAGTACTTC	CASSQGLAYYEQYF	.	TRBD2	TRBJ2-7	TRBV4-1
TGCGCCAGCAGCCAAGTTGGGAATAATTCACCCCTCCACTTT	CASSQVGNNSPLHF	.	.	TRBJ1-6	TRBV4-1
TGTGCCAGCAGTTTAATGTACGGGAAAGAGACCCAGTACTTC	CASSLMYGKETQYF	.	.	TRBJ2-5	TRBV27
TGTGCCAGCAGTTTTACCACAGGGGCCGGGTATGGCTACACCTTC	CASSFTTGAGYGYTF	.	TRBD1	TRBJ1-2	TRBV7-9
TGCAGCCTAAACAGGGGGCGGCTCACTGAAGCTTTCTTT	CSLNRGRLTEAFF	once	TRBD1	TRBJ1-1	TRBV29-1
TGCGCCAGCAGCCAGGAAAGCCTTTTGAGCGGGGGACCCTTATACAATGAGCAGTTCTTC	CASSQESLLSGGPLYNEQFF	.	TRBD2	TRBJ2-1	TRBV4-1
TGTGCCAGCAGCTCGAACCCAATGGAAAACATTCAGTACTTC	CASSSNPMENIQYF	.	.	TRBJ2-4	TRBV7-2
TGCGCCAGCAGTGGAGGTCGTAACACTGAAGCTTTCTTT	CASSGGRNTEAFF	.	.	TRBJ1-1	TRBV4-1
TGTGCCAGCAGCGGACTGACCGGGGAGCTGTTTTTT	CASSGLTGELFF	.	.	TRBJ2-2	TRBV7-2
TGTGCCAGCAGCTTATCCCTCGAGCAGTACTTC	CASSLSLEQYF	.	.	TRBJ2-7	TRBV7-9
TGTGCCTGGAGGGACAGCGACCTTAACTATGGCTACACCTTC	CAWRDSDLNYGYTF	.	.	TRBJ1-2	TRBV30
TGTGCCAGCAGCCTAGAAGGACAGTACACTGAAGCTTTCTTT	CASSLEGQYTEAFF	.	.	TRBJ1-1	TRBV7-3
TGTGCCAGCAGTCCGCGAGGGGGGTACAATCAGCCCCAGCATTTT	CASSPRGGYNQPQHF	.	.	TRBJ1-5	TRBV27